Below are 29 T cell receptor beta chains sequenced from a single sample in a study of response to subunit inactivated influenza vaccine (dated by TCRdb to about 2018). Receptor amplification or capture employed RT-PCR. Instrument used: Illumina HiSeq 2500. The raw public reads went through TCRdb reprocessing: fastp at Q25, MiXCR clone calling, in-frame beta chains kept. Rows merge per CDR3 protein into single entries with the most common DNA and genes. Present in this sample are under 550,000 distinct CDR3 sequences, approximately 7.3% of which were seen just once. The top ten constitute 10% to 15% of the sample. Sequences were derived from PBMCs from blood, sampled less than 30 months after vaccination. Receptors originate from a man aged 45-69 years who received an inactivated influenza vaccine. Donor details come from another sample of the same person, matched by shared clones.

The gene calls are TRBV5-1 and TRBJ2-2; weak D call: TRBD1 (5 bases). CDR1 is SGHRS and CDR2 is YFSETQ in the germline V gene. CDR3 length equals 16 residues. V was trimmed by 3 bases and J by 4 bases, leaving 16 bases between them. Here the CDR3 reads CASSWSSGWSTGELFF. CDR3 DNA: TGCGCCAGCAGCTGGTCGTCAGGGTGGAGCACCGGGGAGCTGTTTTTT.

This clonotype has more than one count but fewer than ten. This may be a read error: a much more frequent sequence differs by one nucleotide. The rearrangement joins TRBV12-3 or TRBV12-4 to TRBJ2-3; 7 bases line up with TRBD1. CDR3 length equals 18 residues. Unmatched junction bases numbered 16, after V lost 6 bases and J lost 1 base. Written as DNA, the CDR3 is TGTGCCAGCAGCACAGCGTGGGGGACAGAGGAGCGCACAGATACGCAGTATTTT. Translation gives CASSTAWGTEERTDTQYF.

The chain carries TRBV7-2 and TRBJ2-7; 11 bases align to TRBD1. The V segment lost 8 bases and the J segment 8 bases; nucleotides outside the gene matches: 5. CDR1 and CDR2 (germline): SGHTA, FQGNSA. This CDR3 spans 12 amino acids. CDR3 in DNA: TGTGCCAGCGGGACAGGGGGTAATAAGCAGTACTTC. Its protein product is CASGTGGNKQYF. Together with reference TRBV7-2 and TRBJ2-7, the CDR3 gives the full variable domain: GAGVSQSPSNKVTEKGKDVELRCDPISGHTALYWYRQSLGQGLEFLIYFQGNSAPDKSGLPSDRFSAERTGGSVSTLTIQRTQQEDSAVYLCASGTGGNKQYFGPGTRLTVT.

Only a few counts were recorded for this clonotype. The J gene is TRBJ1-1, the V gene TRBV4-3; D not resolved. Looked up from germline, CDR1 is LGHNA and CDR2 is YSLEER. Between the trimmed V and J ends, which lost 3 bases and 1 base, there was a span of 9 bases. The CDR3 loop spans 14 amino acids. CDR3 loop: CASSHNRRNTEAFF. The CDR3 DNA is TGCGCCAGCAGCCATAACCGCCGGAACACTGAAGCTTTCTTT.

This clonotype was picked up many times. CDR3 in DNA: TGTGCCAGCAGTTTAGGTTTGGGGGCGCCTGAGGAAGCTTTCTTT. Protein sequence: CASSLGLGAPEEAFF. The chain joins TRBV12-3 or TRBV12-4 to TRBJ1-1; a weak D match, TRBD1 (6 bases). This CDR3 is 15 amino acids long. Trimming cost V 1 base and J 8 bases, with 17 bases left between them.

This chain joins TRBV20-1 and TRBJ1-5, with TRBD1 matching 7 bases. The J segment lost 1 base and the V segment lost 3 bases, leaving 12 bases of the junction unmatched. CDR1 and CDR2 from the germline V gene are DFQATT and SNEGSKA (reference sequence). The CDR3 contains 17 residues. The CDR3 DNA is TGCAGTGCTAGGCAGGGCAACAGGGGTTTGAGCAATCAGCCCCAGCATTTT. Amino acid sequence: CSARQGNRGLSNQPQHF.

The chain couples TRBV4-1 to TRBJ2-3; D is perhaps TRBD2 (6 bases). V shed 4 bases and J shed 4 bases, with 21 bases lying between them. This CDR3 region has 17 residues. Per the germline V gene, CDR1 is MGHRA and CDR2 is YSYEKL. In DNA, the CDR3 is TGCGCCAGCAGCCGAAACCCTGGAGGGTTATTGTCAGATACGCAGTATTTT. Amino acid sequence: CASSRNPGGLLSDTQYF.

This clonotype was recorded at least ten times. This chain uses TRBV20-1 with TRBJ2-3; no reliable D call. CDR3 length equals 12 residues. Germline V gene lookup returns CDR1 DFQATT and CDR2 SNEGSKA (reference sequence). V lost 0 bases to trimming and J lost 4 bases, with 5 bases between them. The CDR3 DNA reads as TGCAGTGCTAGAGAAATGGCAGATACGCAGTATTTT. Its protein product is CSAREMADTQYF.

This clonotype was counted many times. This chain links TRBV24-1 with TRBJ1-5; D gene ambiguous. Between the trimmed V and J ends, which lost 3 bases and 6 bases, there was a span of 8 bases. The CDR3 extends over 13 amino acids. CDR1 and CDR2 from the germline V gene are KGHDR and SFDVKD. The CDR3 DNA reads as TGTGCCACCAGTGATAGAAAGCTTCAGCCCCAGCATTTT. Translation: CATSDRKLQPQHF.

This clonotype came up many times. CDR3 DNA: TGTGCCAGCAGTTCCGAGGGACAGTACTACGAGCAGTACTTC. Translated: CASSSEGQYYEQYF. The chain links TRBV12-3 or TRBV12-4 to TRBJ2-7, with 7 bases identical to TRBD1. The V and J ends lost 4 bases and 3 bases, in that order; junction bases with no gene match: 6. The CDR3 is 14 amino acids.

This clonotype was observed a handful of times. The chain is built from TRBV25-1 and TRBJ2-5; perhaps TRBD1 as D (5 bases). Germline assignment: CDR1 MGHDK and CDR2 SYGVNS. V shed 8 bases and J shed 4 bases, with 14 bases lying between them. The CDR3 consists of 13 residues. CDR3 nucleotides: TGTGCCAGCCAATCCAGGGTTGCAGAGACCCAGTACTTC. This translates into CASQSRVAETQYF.

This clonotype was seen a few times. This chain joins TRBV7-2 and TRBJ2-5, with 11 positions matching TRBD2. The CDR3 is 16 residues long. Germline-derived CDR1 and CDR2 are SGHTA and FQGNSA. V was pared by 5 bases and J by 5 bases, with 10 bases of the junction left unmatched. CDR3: CASSANVAGGGETQYF. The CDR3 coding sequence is TGTGCCAGCAGCGCCAACGTAGCGGGAGGGGGTGAGACCCAGTACTTC.

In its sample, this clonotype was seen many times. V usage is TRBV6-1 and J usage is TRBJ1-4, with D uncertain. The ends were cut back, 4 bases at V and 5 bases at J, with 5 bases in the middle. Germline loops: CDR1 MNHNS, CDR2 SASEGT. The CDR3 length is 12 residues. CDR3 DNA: TGTGCCAGCAGTGTCAGAAATGAAAAACTGTTTTTT. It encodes CASSVRNEKLFF.

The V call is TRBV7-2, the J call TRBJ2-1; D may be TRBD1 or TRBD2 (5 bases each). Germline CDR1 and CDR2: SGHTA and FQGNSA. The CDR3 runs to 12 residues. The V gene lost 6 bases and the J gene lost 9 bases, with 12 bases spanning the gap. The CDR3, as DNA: TGTGCCAGCAGACACCCCGGGGCTGAGCAGTTCTTC. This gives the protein CASRHPGAEQFF.

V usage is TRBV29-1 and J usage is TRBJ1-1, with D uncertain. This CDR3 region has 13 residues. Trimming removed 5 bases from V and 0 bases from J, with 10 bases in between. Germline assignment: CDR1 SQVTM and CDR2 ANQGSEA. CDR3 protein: CSVSVEVNTEAFF. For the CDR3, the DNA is TGCAGCGTTAGCGTGGAGGTGAACACTGAAGCTTTCTTT.

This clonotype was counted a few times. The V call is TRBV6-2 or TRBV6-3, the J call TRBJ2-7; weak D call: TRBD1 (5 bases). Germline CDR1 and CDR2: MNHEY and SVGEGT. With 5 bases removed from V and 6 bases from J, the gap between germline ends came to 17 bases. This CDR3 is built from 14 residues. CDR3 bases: TGTGCCAGCAGTCTCTCCCAGGGCTTGAGCGAGCAGTACTTC. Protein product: CASSLSQGLSEQYF.

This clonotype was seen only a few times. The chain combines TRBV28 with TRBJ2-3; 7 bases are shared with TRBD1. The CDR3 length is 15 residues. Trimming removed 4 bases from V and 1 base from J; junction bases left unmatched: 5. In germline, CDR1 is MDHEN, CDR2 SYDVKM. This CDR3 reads CASSSTGYRTDTQYF. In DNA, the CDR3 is TGTGCCAGCAGTTCGACAGGGTATCGCACAGATACGCAGTATTTT.

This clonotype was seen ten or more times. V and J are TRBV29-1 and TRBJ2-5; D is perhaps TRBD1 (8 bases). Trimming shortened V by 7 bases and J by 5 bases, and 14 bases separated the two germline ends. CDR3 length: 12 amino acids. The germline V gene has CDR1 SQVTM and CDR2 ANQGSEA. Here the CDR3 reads CSANRGGETQYF. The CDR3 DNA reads TGCAGCGCTAACAGGGGGGGGGAGACCCAGTACTTC.

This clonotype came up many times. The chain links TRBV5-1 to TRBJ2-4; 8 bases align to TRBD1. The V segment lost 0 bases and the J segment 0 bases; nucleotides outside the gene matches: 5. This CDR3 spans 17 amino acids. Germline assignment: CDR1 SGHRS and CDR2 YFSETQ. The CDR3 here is CASSLGTGLLAKNIQYF. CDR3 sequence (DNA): TGCGCCAGCAGCTTGGGGACAGGGCTTTTAGCCAAAAACATTCAGTACTTC.

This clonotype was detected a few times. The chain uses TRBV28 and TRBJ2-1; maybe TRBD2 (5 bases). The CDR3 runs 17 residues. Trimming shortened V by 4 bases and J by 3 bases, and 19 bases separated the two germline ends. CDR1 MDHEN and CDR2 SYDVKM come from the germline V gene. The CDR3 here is CASSSALRVRDYNEQFF. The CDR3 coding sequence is TGTGCCAGCAGTTCCGCGCTTCGTGTTCGGGACTACAATGAGCAGTTCTTC.

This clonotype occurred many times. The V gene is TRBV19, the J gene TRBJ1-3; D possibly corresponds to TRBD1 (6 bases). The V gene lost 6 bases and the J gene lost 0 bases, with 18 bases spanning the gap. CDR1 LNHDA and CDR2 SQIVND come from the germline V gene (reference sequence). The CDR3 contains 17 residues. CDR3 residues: CASSALWDTNSGNTIYF. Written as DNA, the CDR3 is TGTGCCAGTAGCGCCCTGTGGGACACCAACTCTGGAAACACCATATATTTT.

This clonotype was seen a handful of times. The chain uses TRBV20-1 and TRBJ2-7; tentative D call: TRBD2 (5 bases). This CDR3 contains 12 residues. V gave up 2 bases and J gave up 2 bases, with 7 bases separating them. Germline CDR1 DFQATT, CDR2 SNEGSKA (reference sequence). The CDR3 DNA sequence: TGCAGTGCTAGAAAGCGGCCCTACGAGCAGTACTTC. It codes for CSARKRPYEQYF.

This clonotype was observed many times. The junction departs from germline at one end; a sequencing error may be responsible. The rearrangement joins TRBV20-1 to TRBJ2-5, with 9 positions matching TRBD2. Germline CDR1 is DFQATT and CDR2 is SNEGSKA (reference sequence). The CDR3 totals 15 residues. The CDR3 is CSAEPGTSRQGTQYF. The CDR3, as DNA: TGCAGTGCTGAGCCCGGGACTAGCAGGCAAGGGACCCAGTACTTC.

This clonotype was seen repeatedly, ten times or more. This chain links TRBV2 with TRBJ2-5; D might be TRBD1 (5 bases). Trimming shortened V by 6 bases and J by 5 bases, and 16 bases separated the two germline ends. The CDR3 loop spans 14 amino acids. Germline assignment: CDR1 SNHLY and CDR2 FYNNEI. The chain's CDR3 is CASSRVGSRETQYF. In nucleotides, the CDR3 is TGTGCCAGCAGCAGGGTGGGATCTCGGGAGACCCAGTACTTC.

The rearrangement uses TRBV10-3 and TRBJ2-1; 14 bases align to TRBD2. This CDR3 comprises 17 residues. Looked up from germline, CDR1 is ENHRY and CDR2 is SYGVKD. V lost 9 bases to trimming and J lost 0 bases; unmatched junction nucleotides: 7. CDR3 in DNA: TGTGCCATTGGGACTAGCGGGAGTGGGAGCTCCTACAATGAGCAGTTCTTC. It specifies CAIGTSGSGSSYNEQFF.

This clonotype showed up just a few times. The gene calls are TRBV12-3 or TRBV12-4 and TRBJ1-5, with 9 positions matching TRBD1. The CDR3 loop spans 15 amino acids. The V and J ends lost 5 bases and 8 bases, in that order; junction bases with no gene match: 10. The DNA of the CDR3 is TGTGCCAGCAGTAGAAGCGGGACAGGGTCGGAGCCCCAGCATTTT. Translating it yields CASSRSGTGSEPQHF.

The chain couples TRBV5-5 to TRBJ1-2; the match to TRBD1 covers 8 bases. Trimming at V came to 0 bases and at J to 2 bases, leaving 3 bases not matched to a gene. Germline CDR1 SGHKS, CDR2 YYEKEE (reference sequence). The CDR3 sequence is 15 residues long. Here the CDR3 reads CASSLAAGGNYGYTF. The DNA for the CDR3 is TGTGCCAGCAGCTTGGCGGCAGGGGGCAACTATGGCTACACCTTC.

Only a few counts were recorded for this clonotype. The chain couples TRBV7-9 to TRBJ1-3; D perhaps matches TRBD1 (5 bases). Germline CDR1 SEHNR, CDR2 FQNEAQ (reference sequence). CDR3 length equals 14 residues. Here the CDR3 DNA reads TGTGCGCTCCCTCGGGGACCTTCTGGAAACACCATATATTTT. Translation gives CALPRGPSGNTIYF.

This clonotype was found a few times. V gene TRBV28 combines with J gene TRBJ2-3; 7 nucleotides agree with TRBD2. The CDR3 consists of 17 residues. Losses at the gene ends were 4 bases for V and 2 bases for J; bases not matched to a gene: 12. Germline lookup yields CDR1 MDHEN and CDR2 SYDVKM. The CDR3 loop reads CASSWAKAGEDTDTQYF. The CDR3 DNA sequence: TGTGCCAGCAGTTGGGCGAAGGCGGGAGAGGACACAGATACGCAGTATTTT.